These 32 T cell receptor beta chains were all obtained from the same sample, sequenced in a study of blood T cell repertoires in COVID-19. Profiled with immunoSEQ multiplex PCR; TCRdb holds only in-frame clones, not every one. The sample yields 300,000 to 400,000 clones, about 88% seen once. The sequencing input was PBMCs or T cells enriched from blood (not recorded which). The receptors here all came from a woman in her 30s who had recovered from COVID-19.

This rearrangement joins TRBV7-6 to TRBJ1-4, with D hard to call. Germline loops: CDR1 SGHVS, CDR2 FNYEAQ. V was cut by 6 bases and J by 0 bases, with 17 bases left in between. The length of the CDR3 is 17 residues. The DNA for the CDR3 is TGTGCCAGCAGTCTAATGTGGGAGGCTTCAACTAATGAAAAACTGTTTTTT. It specifies CASSLMWEASTNEKLFF.

This chain joins TRBV5-1 and TRBJ2-5; D is possibly TRBD1 (5 bases). The CDR3 is made up of 14 amino acids. Trimming shortened V by 1 base and J by 10 bases, and 17 bases separated the two germline ends. CDR1 is SGHRS and CDR2 is YFSETQ in the germline V gene. CDR3 sequence: CASSLKQATECQYF. The CDR3 nucleotides read TGCGCCAGCAGCTTGAAACAGGCTACCGAATGCCAGTACTTC.

The chain recombines TRBV9 with TRBJ2-3; D is possibly TRBD2 (7 bases). Trimming removed 4 bases at V and 12 bases at J, with 15 bases between. The germline CDR1 and CDR2 sequences are SGDLS and YYNGEE. CDR3 size: 12 residues. As DNA, the CDR3 is TGTGCCAGCAGCCCCCGGGGGGCTCAACAGTATTTT. It translates to CASSPRGAQQYF.

The chain joins TRBV5-6 to TRBJ1-2; D gene ambiguous. V lost 1 base and J 2 bases, leaving 6 bases between the germline ends. The CDR3 consists of 13 residues. Germline CDR1 is SGHDT and CDR2 is YYEEEE. The CDR3 region has the DNA TGTGCCAGCAGCTTGAGCCTGAACTATGGCTACACCTTC. It codes for CASSLSLNYGYTF.

The chain carries TRBV3-1 (or the pseudogene TRBV3-2) and TRBJ2-3; D perhaps matches TRBD2 (6 bases). The germline V gene has CDR1 LGHDT and CDR2 YNNKEL (reference sequence). Trimming pared 2 bases from V and 5 bases from J, leaving 11 bases between. This CDR3 comprises 14 residues. This CDR3 is CASSQSLAVDTQYF. CDR3 bases: TGTGCCAGCAGCCAATCGTTAGCGGTAGATACGCAGTATTTT.

The chain recombines TRBV3-1 (or the pseudogene TRBV3-2) with TRBJ2-1, with 8 bases lining up with TRBD2. V shed 1 base and J 5 bases; nucleotides not matched to a gene: 4. From germline, CDR1 is LGHDT and CDR2 YNNKEL (reference sequence). The length of the CDR3 is 15 residues. CDR3 sequence reads: CASSQGTSTHNEQFF. In DNA, the CDR3 is TGTGCCAGCAGCCAAGGGACTAGCACCCACAATGAGCAGTTCTTC.

This chain connects TRBV3-1 (or the pseudogene TRBV3-2) to TRBJ1-1; TRBD1 matches at 7 bases. The CDR3 extends over 13 amino acids. Germline assignment: CDR1 LGHDT and CDR2 YNNKEL (reference sequence). Trimming cost V 1 base and J 11 bases; bases outside gene matches: 7. The CDR3 loop is CASSQGRDSRAFF. CDR3 nucleotide sequence: TGTGCCAGCAGCCAAGGGAGGGACAGTCGGGCTTTCTTT.

DNA of the CDR3: TGCGCCAGCAGCCAGGAGGACAGGGATCAGCCCCAGCATTTT. Translated, it gives CASSQEDRDQPQHF. This chain links TRBV4-1 with TRBJ1-5; TRBD1 aligns across 8 bases. The CDR3 sequence is 14 residues long. Germline assignment: CDR1 MGHRA and CDR2 YSYEKL. The trim removed 3 bases at V and 5 bases at J, leaving 3 bases unmatched.

This clone appeared a single time. The V gene is TRBV11-2, the J gene TRBJ2-7; a weak D match, TRBD1 (5 bases). This CDR3 region has 13 residues. The V gene's germline CDR1 is SGHAT and CDR2 FQNNGV. Trimming took off 1 base at V and 7 bases at J, with 11 bases between the two ends. The CDR3 reads CASSLAVTGEQYF. The CDR3 region has the DNA TGTGCCAGCAGCTTAGCTGTTACAGGAGAGCAGTACTTC.

V gene TRBV20-1 combines with J gene TRBJ1-2, with TRBD1 identical over 7 bases. From germline, CDR1 is DFQATT and CDR2 SNEGSKA (reference sequence). The CDR3 has 15 amino acids. J lost 1 base, V lost 3 bases, and 8 bases had no gene match. CDR3 loop: CSASSGGPLNYGYTF. CDR3 coding DNA: TGCAGTGCTAGTTCAGGGGGGCCCCTTAACTATGGCTACACCTTC.

The rearrangement links TRBV28 to TRBJ2-7, with 8 bases matching TRBD1. Germline trimming cut 6 bases from V and 2 bases from J; bases unmatched to any gene: 18. The germline V gene encodes CDR1 MDHEN and CDR2 SYDVKM. The CDR3 contains 18 residues. This chain's CDR3 is CASSLPETGVWTTYEQYF. CDR3 coding DNA: TGTGCCAGCAGCCTCCCCGAGACAGGGGTATGGACCACCTACGAGCAGTACTTC.

The chain links TRBV10-3 to TRBJ1-1; 9 bases are a match to TRBD1. The CDR3 spans 17 residues. V was clipped by 3 bases and J by 0 bases; unmatched bases: 8. Looked up from germline, CDR1 is ENHRY and CDR2 is SYGVKD. The CDR3 loop is CAISDPGTGFLNTEAFF. In nucleotides, the CDR3 is TGTGCCATCAGTGATCCCGGGACAGGGTTTTTGAACACTGAAGCTTTCTTT.

The V gene is TRBV24-1, the J gene TRBJ1-5; maybe TRBD1 (6 bases). Trimming removed 2 bases at V and 5 bases at J, with 12 bases between. This CDR3 contains 15 residues. CDR1 and CDR2 from the germline V gene are KGHDR and SFDVKD. The chain's CDR3 is CATSDSPHRDQPQHF. CDR3 DNA: TGTGCCACCAGTGATTCTCCACACAGGGATCAGCCCCAGCATTTT.

The chain employs TRBV10-3 and TRBJ1-5; 11 bases agree with TRBD1. Looked up from germline, CDR1 is ENHRY and CDR2 is SYGVKD. J lost 4 bases, V lost 8 bases, and 1 base had no gene match. This CDR3 has 13 residues. The CDR3 loop reads CAIGTGGNQPQHF. In DNA, the CDR3 is TGTGCCATCGGGACAGGGGGGAATCAGCCCCAGCATTTT.

The chain has TRBV9 and TRBJ1-6; a weak D match, TRBD1 (6 bases). Germline lookup yields CDR1 SGDLS and CDR2 YYNGEE. V was pared by 7 bases and J by 4 bases, with 12 bases between. The CDR3 covers 14 residues. The CDR3 DNA is TGTGCCAGCGGACAGACGGTGTATAATTCACCCCTCCACTTT. Translating it yields CASGQTVYNSPLHF.

This sequence joins TRBV3-1 (or the pseudogene TRBV3-2) and TRBJ2-1, with 8 positions matching TRBD2. V lost 0 bases to trimming and J lost 3 bases; unmatched junction nucleotides: 4. Germline CDR1 LGHDT, CDR2 YNNKEL (reference sequence). The CDR3 has 16 residues. CDR3: CASSQDIGGGYNEQFF. In DNA, the CDR3 is TGTGCCAGCAGCCAAGATATCGGGGGGGGCTACAATGAGCAGTTCTTC.

The chain is built from TRBV30 and TRBJ1-2, with D tentatively TRBD1 (6 bases). This CDR3 region has 14 residues. Germline V gene sequence: CDR1 GTSNPN, CDR2 SVGIG (reference sequence). V gave up 2 bases and J gave up 8 bases, with 18 bases separating them. CDR3 in amino acids: CAWSSRAGASGYTF. CDR3 DNA sequence: TGTGCCTGGAGTTCACGGGCGGGGGCGAGCGGCTACACCTTC.

This clone showed up just once. The V call is TRBV7-9, the J call TRBJ2-7; 9 bases are shared with TRBD2. The ends lost 4 bases at V and 7 bases at J; junction bases unmatched: 14. CDR1 and CDR2 from the germline V gene are SEHNR and FQNEAQ (reference sequence). CDR3 length equals 16 residues. CDR3 residues: CASSYTAGLAEKEQYF. Here the CDR3 DNA reads TGTGCCAGCAGCTACACCGCGGGACTAGCTGAAAAAGAGCAGTACTTC.

V gene TRBV7-8 combines with J gene TRBJ1-4; 7 positions agree with TRBD1. This CDR3 is 16 amino acids long. CDR1 is SGHVS and CDR2 is FQNEAQ in the germline V gene. The V and J ends lost 5 bases and 6 bases, in that order; junction bases with no gene match: 12. The CDR3 nucleotides read TGTGCCAGCAGCCTCAGGAGACAGGGTTATGATGAAAAACTGTTTTTT. Its translation: CASSLRRQGYDEKLFF.

This clone is a singleton in its sample. The V call is TRBV6-5, the J call TRBJ1-1; TRBD1 aligns across 12 bases. The V gene end was trimmed by 10 bases and the J gene end by 3 bases; junction bases not matched to a gene: 6. CDR1 is MNHEY, CDR2 SVGAGI, per germline. CDR3 length: 14 residues. The CDR3 sequence: CATGQGARDTEAFF. CDR3 nucleotides: TGTGCCACGGGACAGGGGGCGCGGGACACTGAAGCTTTCTTT.

This clone has more than one count but fewer than ten. Other DNA sequences in this specimen translate into the identical CDR3. The rearrangement uses TRBV19 and TRBJ1-1; D not certain. Between the trimmed V and J ends, which lost 5 bases and 0 bases, there was a span of 10 bases. This CDR3 is built from 14 residues. The V gene's germline CDR1 is LNHDA and CDR2 SQIVND (reference sequence). CDR3 in DNA: TGTGCCAGTAGTCGGGGTCTGATGAACACTGAAGCTTTCTTT. The encoded protein is CASSRGLMNTEAFF.

The chain uses TRBV12-3 or TRBV12-4 and TRBJ1-4, with no clear D. V gave up 4 bases and J gave up 5 bases, with 8 bases separating them. CDR3 length equals 13 residues. The CDR3 nucleotides read TGTGCCAGCAGTTGGGCGGGGAATGAAAAACTGTTTTTT. Translated: CASSWAGNEKLFF.

The chain is built from TRBV9 and TRBJ1-2; unclear D gene. Germline values: CDR1 SGDLS, CDR2 YYNGEE. CDR3 length equals 16 residues. V gave up 1 base and J gave up 3 bases, with 16 bases separating them. The chain's CDR3 is CASSVSSGGPHYGYTF. The DNA of the CDR3 is TGTGCCAGCAGCGTATCCTCGGGAGGACCTCACTATGGCTACACCTTC.

The V and J genes are TRBV6-2 or TRBV6-3 and TRBJ1-5, with TRBD1 matching 9 bases. Losses at the gene ends were 0 bases for V and 6 bases for J; bases not matched to a gene: 6. The CDR3 extends over 16 amino acids. CDR1 and CDR2 (germline): MNHEY, SVGEGT. DNA of the CDR3: TGTGCCAGCAGTTACTCGGGGGGACAGGGCGGTCAGCCCCAGCATTTT. Amino acid sequence: CASSYSGGQGGQPQHF.

The gene calls are TRBV3-1 (or the pseudogene TRBV3-2) and TRBJ1-1; perhaps TRBD1 as D (6 bases). CDR1 and CDR2 (germline): LGHDT, YNNKEL (reference sequence). The length of the CDR3 is 14 residues. Trimming stripped 3 bases from V and 1 base from J, with 9 bases between. The CDR3 nucleotides are TGTGCCAGCAGCCACGGGACACGGAACACTGAAGCTTTCTTT. Translating it yields CASSHGTRNTEAFF.

This clone has a handful of counts. CDR3 sequence: CASSLTGGGHRSTEAFF. The CDR3 DNA is TGCGCCAGCAGCTTAACAGGGGGCGGACATAGGAGCACTGAAGCTTTCTTT. The V and J genes are TRBV5-1 and TRBJ1-1, with 9 positions matching TRBD1. Germline V gene data show CDR1 as SGHRS and CDR2 as YFSETQ. The ends lost 2 bases at V and 4 bases at J; junction bases unmatched: 12. The CDR3 covers 17 residues.

The V and J genes are TRBV28 and TRBJ1-4; D is perhaps TRBD1 (5 bases). CDR1 is MDHEN and CDR2 is SYDVKM in the germline V gene. Trimming shortened V by 5 bases and J by 5 bases, and 15 bases separated the two germline ends. The CDR3 has 15 residues. Here the CDR3 DNA reads TGTGCCAGCAGTCAACCCGGGACTGAGAATGAAAAACTGTTTTTT. Protein: CASSQPGTENEKLFF. Full variable domain (outside the CDR3, taken from reference TRBV28 and TRBJ1-4): DVKVTQSSRYLVKRTGEKVFLECVQDMDHENMFWYRQDPGLGLRLIYFSYDVKMKEKGDIPEGYSVSREKKERFSLILESASTNQTSMYLCASSQPGTENEKLFFGSGTQLSVL.

The V call is TRBV20-1, the J call TRBJ2-1, with D possibly being TRBD1 (6 bases). This CDR3 is 11 amino acids long. Deletions cut 6 bases from V and 8 bases from J, with 11 bases between. The V gene's germline CDR1 is DFQATT and CDR2 SNEGSKA (reference sequence). The CDR3 loop is CSAQQGYEQFF. In nucleotides, the CDR3 is TGCAGTGCACAACAGGGCTATGAGCAGTTCTTC.

The V call is TRBV7-9, the J call TRBJ1-1; 7 bases are shared with TRBD1. The germline V gene has CDR1 SEHNR and CDR2 FQNEAQ (reference sequence). The CDR3 covers 15 residues. The trim removed 5 bases at V and 5 bases at J, leaving 11 bases unmatched. DNA of the CDR3: TGTGCCAGCAGCCCCCCGACAGGGACGGGGACTGAAGCTTTCTTT. Its translation: CASSPPTGTGTEAFF.

V gene TRBV4-1 combines with J gene TRBJ2-2; a possible D gene is TRBD2 (6 bases). Trimming left V 2 bases short and J 1 base short, with 8 bases between. Per germline, CDR1 MGHRA and CDR2 YSYEKL. The CDR3 has 15 amino acids. The CDR3 region has the DNA TGCGCCAGCAGCCAACCGGGGGTGAACACCGGGGAGCTGTTTTTT. This codes for CASSQPGVNTGELFF.

This chain uses TRBV5-4 with TRBJ2-3, with D possibly TRBD2 on 6 matching bases. CDR1 SGHNT and CDR2 YYREEE come from the germline V gene (reference sequence). The CDR3 has 15 amino acids. The ends were cut back, 4 bases at V and 2 bases at J, with 14 bases in the middle. In DNA, the CDR3 is TGTGCCAGCAGCGTATCCCCGGGGGACACAGATACGCAGTATTTT. Translated, it gives CASSVSPGDTDTQYF.

The rearrangement joins TRBV27 to TRBJ1-1; no firm D call. The ends were cut back, 5 bases at V and 1 base at J, with 11 bases in the middle. In germline, CDR1 is MNHEY, CDR2 SMNVEV (reference sequence). The CDR3 sequence is 14 residues long. CDR3 nucleotide sequence: TGTGCCAGCAGTCCCCCTTTTAGGAACACTGAAGCTTTCTTT. It specifies CASSPPFRNTEAFF.